The clone carrying this T cell receptor beta chain showed up just once. The antigen remains unidentified. This entry comes from a study of OX40 agonist ivuxolimab in advanced cancers. Whole-study context: Patients were treated with ivuxolimab, an agonistic anti-OX40 (CD134) antibody. Each dose-escalation patient presented with hepatocellular carcinoma, melanoma, renal cell or head and neck cancer. General study findings and limits: Certain nonresponders additionally had low normalized T-cell clonal expansion. Within 6 weeks, CD4+ and CD8+ blood T cells expanded clonally at 0.1 to 3.0 mg/kg.

Generated by immunoSEQ multiplex PCR, the TCRdb table keeps only in-frame clones and is missing some. The sample yields about 70,000 clones, more than 75% seen once. V gave up 4 bases and J gave up 3 bases; unmatched junction bases: 3. Germline V CDR1 and CDR2: LGHNA, YSLEER. This CDR3 has 15 residues. This sequence originates from an adult with an advanced solid tumor such as melanoma, head and neck, liver or kidney cancer. This material consisted of CD4+ or CD8+ T cells sorted from blood, taken in a trial of the OX40 agonist ivuxolimab. The chain carries TRBV4-3 and TRBJ2-3; 11 positions agree with TRBD1. Here the CDR3 reads CASSPGTGGTDTQYF. CDR3 coding DNA: TGCGCCAGCAGCCCCGGGACAGGGGGAACAGATACGCAGTATTTT.